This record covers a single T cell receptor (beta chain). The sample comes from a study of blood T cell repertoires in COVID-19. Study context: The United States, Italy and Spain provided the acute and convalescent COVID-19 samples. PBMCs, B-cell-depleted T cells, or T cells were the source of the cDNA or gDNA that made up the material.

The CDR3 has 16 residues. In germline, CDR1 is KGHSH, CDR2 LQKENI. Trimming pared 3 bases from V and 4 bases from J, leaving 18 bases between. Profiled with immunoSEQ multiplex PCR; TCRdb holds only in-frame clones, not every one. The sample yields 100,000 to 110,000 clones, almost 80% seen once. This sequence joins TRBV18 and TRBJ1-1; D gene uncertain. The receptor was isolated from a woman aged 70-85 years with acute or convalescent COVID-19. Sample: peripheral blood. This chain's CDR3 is CASSPNPDVRATEAFF. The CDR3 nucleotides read TGTGCCAGCTCACCGAATCCCGATGTGAGGGCCACTGAAGCTTTCTTT.